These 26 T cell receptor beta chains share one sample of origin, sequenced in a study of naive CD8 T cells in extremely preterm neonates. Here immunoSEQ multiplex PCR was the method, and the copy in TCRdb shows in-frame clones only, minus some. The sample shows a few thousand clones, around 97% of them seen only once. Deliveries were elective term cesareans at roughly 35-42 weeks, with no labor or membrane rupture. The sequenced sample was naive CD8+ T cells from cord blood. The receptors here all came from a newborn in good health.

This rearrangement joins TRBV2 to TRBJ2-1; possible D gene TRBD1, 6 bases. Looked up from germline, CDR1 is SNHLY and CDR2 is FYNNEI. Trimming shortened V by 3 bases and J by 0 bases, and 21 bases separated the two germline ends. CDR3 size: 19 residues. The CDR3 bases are TGTGCCAGCAGTGAGTTACAGGGCCGCCTCCAGAGCTCCTACAATGAGCAGTTCTTC. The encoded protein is CASSELQGRLQSSYNEQFF.

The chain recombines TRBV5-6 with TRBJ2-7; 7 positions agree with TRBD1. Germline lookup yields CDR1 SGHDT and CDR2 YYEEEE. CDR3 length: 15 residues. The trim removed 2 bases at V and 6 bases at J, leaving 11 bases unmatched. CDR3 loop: CASSLFNRGGGEQYF. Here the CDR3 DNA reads TGTGCCAGCAGCTTATTTAACAGGGGTGGGGGCGAGCAGTACTTC.

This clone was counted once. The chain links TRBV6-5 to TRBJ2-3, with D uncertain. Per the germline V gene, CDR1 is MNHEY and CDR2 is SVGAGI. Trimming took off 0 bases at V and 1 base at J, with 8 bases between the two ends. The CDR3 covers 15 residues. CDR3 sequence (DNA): TGTGCCAGCAGTTACTCGTTCACAGGCACAGATACGCAGTATTTT. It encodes CASSYSFTGTDTQYF.

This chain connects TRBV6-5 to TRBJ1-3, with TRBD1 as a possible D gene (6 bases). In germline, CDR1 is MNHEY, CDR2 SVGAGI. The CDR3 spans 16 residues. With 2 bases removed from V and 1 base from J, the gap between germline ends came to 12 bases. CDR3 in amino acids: CASSYGTDRSGNTIYF. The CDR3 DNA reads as TGTGCCAGCAGTTACGGGACCGACAGGTCTGGAAACACCATATATTTT.

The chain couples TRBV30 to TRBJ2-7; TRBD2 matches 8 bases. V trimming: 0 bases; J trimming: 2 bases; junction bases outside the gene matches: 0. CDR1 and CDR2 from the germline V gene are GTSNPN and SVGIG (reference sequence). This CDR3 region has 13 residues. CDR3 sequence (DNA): TGTGCCTGGAGTGTAGCGGGGGCCTACGAGCAGTACTTC. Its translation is CAWSVAGAYEQYF.

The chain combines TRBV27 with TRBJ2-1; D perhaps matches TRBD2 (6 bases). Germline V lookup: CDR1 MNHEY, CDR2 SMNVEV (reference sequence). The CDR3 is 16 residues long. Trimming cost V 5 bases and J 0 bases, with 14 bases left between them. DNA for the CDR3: TGTGCCAGCAGTCCCCCGGGGGAGAGCTCCTACAATGAGCAGTTCTTC. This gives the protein CASSPPGESSYNEQFF.

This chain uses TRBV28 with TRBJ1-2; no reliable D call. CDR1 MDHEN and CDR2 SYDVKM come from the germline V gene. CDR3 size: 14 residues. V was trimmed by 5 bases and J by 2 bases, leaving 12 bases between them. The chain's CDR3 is CASSPPESNYGYTF. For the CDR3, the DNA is TGTGCCAGCAGTCCCCCGGAGTCCAACTATGGCTACACCTTC.

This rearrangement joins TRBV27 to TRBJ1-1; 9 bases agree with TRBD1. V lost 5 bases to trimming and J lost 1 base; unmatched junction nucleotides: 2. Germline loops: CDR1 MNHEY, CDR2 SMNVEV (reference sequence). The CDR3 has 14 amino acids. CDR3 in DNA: TGTGCCAGCAGTGTGACAGGGGGGAACACTGAAGCTTTCTTT. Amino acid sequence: CASSVTGGNTEAFF.

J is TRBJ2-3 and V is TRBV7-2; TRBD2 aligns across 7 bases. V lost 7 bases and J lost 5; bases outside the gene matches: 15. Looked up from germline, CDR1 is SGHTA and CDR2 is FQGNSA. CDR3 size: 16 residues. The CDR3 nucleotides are TGTGCCAGCAACCTGGCCGGGGGAGGGTATGGAGATACGCAGTATTTT. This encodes CASNLAGGGYGDTQYF.

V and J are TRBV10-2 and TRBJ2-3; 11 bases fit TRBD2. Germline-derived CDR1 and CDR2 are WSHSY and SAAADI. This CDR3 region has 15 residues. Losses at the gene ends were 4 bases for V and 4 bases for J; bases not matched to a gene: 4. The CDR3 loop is CASSALLAGADTQYF. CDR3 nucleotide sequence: TGCGCCAGCAGTGCCTTACTAGCGGGGGCAGATACGCAGTATTTT.

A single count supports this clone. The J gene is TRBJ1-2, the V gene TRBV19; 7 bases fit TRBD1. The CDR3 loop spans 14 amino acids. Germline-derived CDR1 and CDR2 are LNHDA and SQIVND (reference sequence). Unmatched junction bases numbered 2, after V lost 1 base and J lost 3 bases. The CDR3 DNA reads TGTGCCAGTAGTATAGGAGGGACAGACTATGGCTACACCTTC. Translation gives CASSIGGTDYGYTF.

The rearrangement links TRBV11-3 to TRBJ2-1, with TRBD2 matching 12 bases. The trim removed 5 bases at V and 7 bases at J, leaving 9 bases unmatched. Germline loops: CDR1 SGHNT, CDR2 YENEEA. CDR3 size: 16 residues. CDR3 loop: CASSPRTSGVTNEQFF. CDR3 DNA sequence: TGTGCCAGCAGCCCCCGGACTAGCGGGGTCACGAATGAGCAGTTCTTC.

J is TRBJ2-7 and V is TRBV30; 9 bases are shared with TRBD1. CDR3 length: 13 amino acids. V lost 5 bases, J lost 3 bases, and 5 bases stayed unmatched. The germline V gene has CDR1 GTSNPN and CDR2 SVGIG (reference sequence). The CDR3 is CAWGPGQGYEQYF. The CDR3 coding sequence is TGTGCCTGGGGACCGGGACAGGGCTACGAGCAGTACTTC.

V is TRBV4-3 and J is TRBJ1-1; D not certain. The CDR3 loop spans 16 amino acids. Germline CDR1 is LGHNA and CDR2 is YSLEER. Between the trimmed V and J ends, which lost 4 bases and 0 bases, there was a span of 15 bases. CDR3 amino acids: CASSLLHLEVNTEAFF. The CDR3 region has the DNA TGCGCCAGCAGCCTCCTCCACCTTGAGGTGAACACTGAAGCTTTCTTT.

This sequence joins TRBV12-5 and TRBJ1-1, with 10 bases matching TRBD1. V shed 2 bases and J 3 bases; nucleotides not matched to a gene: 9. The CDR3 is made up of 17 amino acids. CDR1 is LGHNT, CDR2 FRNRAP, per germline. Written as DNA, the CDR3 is TGTGCTAGTGGTTTGAGGACAGGGGGAAAATCTGACACTGAAGCTTTCTTT. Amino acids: CASGLRTGGKSDTEAFF. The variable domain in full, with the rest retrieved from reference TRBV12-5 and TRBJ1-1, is DARVTQTPRHKVTEMGQEVTMRCQPILGHNTVFWYRQTMMQGLELLAYFRNRAPLDDSGMPKDRFSAEMPDATLATLKIQPSEPRDSAVYFCASGLRTGGKSDTEAFFGQGTRLTVV.

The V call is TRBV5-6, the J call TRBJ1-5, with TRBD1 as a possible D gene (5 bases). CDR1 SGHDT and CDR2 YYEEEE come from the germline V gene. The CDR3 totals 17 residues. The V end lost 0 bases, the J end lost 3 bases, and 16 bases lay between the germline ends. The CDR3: CASSLAWREGPNQPQHF. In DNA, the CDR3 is TGTGCCAGCAGCTTGGCCTGGAGGGAGGGGCCCAATCAGCCCCAGCATTTT.

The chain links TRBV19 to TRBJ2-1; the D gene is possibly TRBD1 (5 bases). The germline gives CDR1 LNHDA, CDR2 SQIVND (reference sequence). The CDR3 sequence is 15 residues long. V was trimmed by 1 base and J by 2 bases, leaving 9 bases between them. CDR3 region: CASSIVGEPYNEQFF. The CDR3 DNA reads TGTGCCAGTAGTATAGTAGGGGAACCCTACAATGAGCAGTTCTTC.

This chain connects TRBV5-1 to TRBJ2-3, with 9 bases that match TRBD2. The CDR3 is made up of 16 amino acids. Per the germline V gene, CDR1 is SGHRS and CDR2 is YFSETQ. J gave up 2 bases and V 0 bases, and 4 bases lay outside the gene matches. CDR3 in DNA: TGCGCCAGCAGCTTGGCCCTAGCGGGGCCCACAGATACGCAGTATTTT. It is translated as CASSLALAGPTDTQYF.

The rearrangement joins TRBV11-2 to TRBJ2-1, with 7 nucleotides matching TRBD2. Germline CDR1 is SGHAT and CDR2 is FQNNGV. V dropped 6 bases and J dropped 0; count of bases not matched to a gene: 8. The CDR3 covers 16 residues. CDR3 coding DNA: TGTGCCAGCAGTTTCGGGGGGTCGCCCTCCTACAATGAGCAGTTCTTC. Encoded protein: CASSFGGSPSYNEQFF.

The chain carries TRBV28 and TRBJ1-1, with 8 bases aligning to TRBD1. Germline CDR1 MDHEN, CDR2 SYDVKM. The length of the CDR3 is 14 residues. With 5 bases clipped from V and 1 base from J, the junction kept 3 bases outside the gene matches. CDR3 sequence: CASSPDRENTEAFF. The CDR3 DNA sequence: TGTGCCAGCAGTCCGGACAGGGAGAACACTGAAGCTTTCTTT.

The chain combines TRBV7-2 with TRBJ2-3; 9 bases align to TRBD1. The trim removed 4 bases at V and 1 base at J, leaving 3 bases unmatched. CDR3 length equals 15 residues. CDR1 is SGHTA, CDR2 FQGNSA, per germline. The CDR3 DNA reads TGTGCCAGCAGCTCGACAGGGGGAGGCACAGATACGCAGTATTTT. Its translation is CASSSTGGGTDTQYF. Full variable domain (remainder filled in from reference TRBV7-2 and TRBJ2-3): GAGVSQSPSNKVTEKGKDVELRCDPISGHTALYWYRQSLGQGLEFLIYFQGNSAPDKSGLPSDRFSAERTGGSVSTLTIQRTQQEDSAVYLCASSSTGGGTDTQYFGPGTRLTVL.

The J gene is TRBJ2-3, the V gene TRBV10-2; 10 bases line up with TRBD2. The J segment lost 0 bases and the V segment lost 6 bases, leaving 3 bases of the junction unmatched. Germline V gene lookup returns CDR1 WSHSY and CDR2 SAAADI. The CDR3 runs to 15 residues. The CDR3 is CASSLAGESTDTQYF. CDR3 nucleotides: TGCGCCAGCAGCCTAGCGGGGGAAAGCACAGATACGCAGTATTTT.

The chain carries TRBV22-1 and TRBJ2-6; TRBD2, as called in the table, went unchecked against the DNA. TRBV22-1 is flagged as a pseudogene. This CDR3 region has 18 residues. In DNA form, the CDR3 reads TGTCCTGGGAGCAGTCCTCGAAGCGAACAAAGTCGGGCCAACGTCCTGACTTTC. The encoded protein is CPGSSPRSEQSRANVLTF.

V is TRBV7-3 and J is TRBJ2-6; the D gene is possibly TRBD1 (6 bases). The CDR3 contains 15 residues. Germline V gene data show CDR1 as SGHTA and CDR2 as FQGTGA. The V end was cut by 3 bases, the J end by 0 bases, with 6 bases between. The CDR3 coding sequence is TGTGCCAGCAGCTTGGACAGCTCTGGGGCCAACGTCCTGACTTTC. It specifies CASSLDSSGANVLTF. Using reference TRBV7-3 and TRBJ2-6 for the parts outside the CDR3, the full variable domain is GAGVSQTPSNKVTEKGKYVELRCDPISGHTALYWYRQSLGQGPEFLIYFQGTGAADDSGLPNDRFFAVRPEGSVSTLKIQRTERGDSAVYLCASSLDSSGANVLTFGAGSRLTVL.

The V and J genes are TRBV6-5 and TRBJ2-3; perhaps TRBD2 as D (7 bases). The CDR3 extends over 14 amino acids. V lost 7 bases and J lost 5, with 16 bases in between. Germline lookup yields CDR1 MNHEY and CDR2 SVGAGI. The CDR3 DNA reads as TGTGCCAGCACCAAGAGGGAGGGGGAAGATACGCAGTATTTT. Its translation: CASTKREGEDTQYF.

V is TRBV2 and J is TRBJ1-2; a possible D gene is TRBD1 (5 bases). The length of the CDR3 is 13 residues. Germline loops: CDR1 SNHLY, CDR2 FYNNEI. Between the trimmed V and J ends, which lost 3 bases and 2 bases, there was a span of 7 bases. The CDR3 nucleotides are TGTGCCAGCAGTGACCAGGGAAACTATGGCTACACCTTC. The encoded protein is CASSDQGNYGYTF.